Shown below are 7 T cell receptor beta chains from a single sample sequenced in a study of T-cell reconstitution after alpha-beta-depleted transplantation in children. For TCRbeta, the library was prepared with unique molecular identifiers. MiXCR, run by TCRdb on the PCR reads, gives a single entry per CDR3 protein. The sample has about 400,000 distinct CDR3 sequences, 13% seen once; the top ten hold 4% to 5.5%. The sample consisted of PBMCs, taken from the stem cell graft. The receptor set was obtained from a human donor who donated a stem cell graft to a child with Fanconi anemia.

The rearrangement links TRBV5-1 to TRBJ1-2; the D gene is possibly TRBD1 (6 bases). The ends were cut back, 2 bases at V and 6 bases at J, with 14 bases in the middle. Germline loops: CDR1 SGHRS, CDR2 YFSETQ. The CDR3 is made up of 14 amino acids. DNA of the CDR3: TGCGCCAGCAGCTTCAACGCAGGGGATCATGGCTACACCTTC. Translating gives CASSFNAGDHGYTF.

This CDR3 reads CASSGTVPSSGANVLTF. For the CDR3, the DNA is TGTGCCAGCAGCGGGACAGTTCCTAGCTCTGGGGCCAACGTCCTGACTTTC. This chain connects TRBV7-8 to TRBJ2-6, with TRBD1 identical over 7 bases. V dropped 5 bases and J dropped 0; count of bases not matched to a gene: 7. The CDR3 consists of 17 residues. Germline V gene sequence: CDR1 SGHVS, CDR2 FQNEAQ.

The V call is TRBV12-3 or TRBV12-4, the J call TRBJ2-6, with D possibly being TRBD1 or TRBD2 (5 bases each). The V gene lost 2 bases and the J gene lost 4 bases, with 12 bases spanning the gap. This CDR3 spans 16 amino acids. The CDR3 nucleotides read TGTGCCAGCAGTTTATTTTTGGGGACGGGGGCCAACGTCCTGACTTTC. Its protein is CASSLFLGTGANVLTF.

The chain couples TRBV25-1 to TRBJ2-7; D might be TRBD1 or TRBD2, each matching 7 bases. Trimming stripped 2 bases from V and 2 bases from J, with 13 bases between. Germline CDR1 reads MGHDK; CDR2 reads SYGVNS. The CDR3 consists of 15 residues. CDR3 sequence reads: CASSEVQGGPYEQYV. The CDR3, as DNA: TGTGCCAGCAGTGAAGTGCAGGGGGGGCCCTACGAGCAGTACGTC.

Comments on this clonotype: A much larger clone lies one base from this, so it may be a read error. CDR3 region: CAIRRTSGDTQNF. For the CDR3, the DNA is TGTGCCATCAGGAGGACTAGCGGGGATACGCAGAATTTT. This chain joins TRBV10-3 and TRBJ2-3; TRBD2 aligns across 12 bases. This CDR3 is built from 13 residues. Germline assignment: CDR1 ENHRY and CDR2 SYGVKD.

This clonotype has just a few counts. The chain has TRBV10-3 and TRBJ2-1, with 9 positions matching TRBD1. Germline assignment: CDR1 ENHRY and CDR2 SYGVKD. V lost 8 bases and J lost 5; bases outside the gene matches: 7. The CDR3 runs to 14 residues. The CDR3 nucleotides are TGTGCCATCCGCTCGGACAGGGGAAACAATGAGCAGTTCTTC. Encoded protein: CAIRSDRGNNEQFF.

This clonotype was observed at least ten times. This chain connects TRBV7-8 to TRBJ2-5; D perhaps matches TRBD1 (5 bases). CDR3 length: 14 residues. Germline V gene sequence: CDR1 SGHVS, CDR2 FQNEAQ. V dropped 1 base and J dropped 2 bases, with 8 bases sitting between them. The CDR3 loop is CASSLEGKQETQYF. DNA for the CDR3: TGTGCCAGCAGCTTAGAGGGGAAACAAGAGACCCAGTACTTC.